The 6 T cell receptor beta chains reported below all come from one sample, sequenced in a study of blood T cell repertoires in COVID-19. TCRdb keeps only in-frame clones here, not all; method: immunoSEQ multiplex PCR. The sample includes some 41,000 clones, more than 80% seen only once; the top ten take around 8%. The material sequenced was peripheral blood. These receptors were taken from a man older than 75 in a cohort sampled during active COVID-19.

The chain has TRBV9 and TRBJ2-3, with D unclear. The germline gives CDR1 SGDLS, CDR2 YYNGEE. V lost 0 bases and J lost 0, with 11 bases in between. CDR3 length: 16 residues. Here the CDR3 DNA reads TGTGCCAGCAGCGTAGTCGGAGAGATTAGCACAGATACGCAGTATTTT. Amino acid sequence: CASSVVGEISTDTQYF.

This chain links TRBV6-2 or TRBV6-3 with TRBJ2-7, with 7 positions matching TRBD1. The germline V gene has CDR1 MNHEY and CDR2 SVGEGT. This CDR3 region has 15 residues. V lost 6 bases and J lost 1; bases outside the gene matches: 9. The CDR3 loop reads CASSRRQGISYEQYF. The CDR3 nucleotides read TGTGCCAGCAGCCGCCGACAGGGTATTTCCTACGAGCAGTACTTC.

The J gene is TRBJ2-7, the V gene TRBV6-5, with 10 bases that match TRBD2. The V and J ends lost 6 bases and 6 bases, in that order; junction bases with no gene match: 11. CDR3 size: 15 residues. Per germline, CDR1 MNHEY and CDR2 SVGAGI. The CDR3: CASRRGGTSAAEQYF. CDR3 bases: TGTGCCAGCAGGAGGGGGGGGACTAGCGCGGCCGAGCAGTACTTC.

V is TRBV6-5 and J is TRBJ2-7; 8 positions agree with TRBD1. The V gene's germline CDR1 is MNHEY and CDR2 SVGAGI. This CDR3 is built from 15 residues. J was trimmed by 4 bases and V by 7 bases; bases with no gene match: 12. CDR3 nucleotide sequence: TGTGCCAGCACCCCAGGGTGGGACAGGAGATACGAGCAGTACTTC. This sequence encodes CASTPGWDRRYEQYF.

In DNA form, the CDR3 reads TGTGCCTGGAGCTCCCAGGGAAACATTCAGTACTTC. Translation: CAWSSQGNIQYF. The chain uses TRBV30 and TRBJ2-4; TRBD1 might be the D (5 bases). The CDR3 has 12 amino acids. CDR1 is GTSNPN, CDR2 SVGIG, per germline (reference sequence). V dropped 3 bases and J dropped 6 bases, with 9 bases sitting between them.

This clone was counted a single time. In DNA, the CDR3 is TGCGCCAGCAGCTTGTCAGGCGGGAGGGCCGACTACGAGCAGTACTTC. Protein sequence: CASSLSGGRADYEQYF. This sequence joins TRBV5-1 and TRBJ2-7, with 9 bases aligning to TRBD2. Germline lookup yields CDR1 SGHRS and CDR2 YFSETQ. V was pared by 1 base and J by 3 bases, with 8 bases of the junction left unmatched. CDR3 length: 16 amino acids.